These T cell receptor beta chains were read from a single sample in a study of shared clonotypes between healthy human individuals. Some clones are missing from TCRdb's copy, which holds only in-frame ones; the method was immunoSEQ multiplex PCR. The sample lists about 2 million clones; over 85% were seen once. The specimen was naive CD8+ T cells sorted from blood. Receptor source: a man younger than 35 in good health. The conserved cysteine and the conserved F or W are not part of the CDR3 here.

TRBV11-2	TRBJ2-3	ASSLGTSGRHTQY
TRBV9	TRBJ2-2	ASSPSPNTGELF
TRBV5-4	TRBJ2-1	ASSLTNEQF
TRBV7-9	TRBJ2-7	ASSLGEGTLGEQY
TRBV2	TRBJ2-2	ASLEGTGELF
TRBV13	TRBJ2-1	ASSYGLEKNEQF
TRBV27	TRBJ1-1	ASSPFRGWGVVEPEAF
TRBV4-1	TRBJ2-3	ASSQDPGAGVDTQY
TRBV27	TRBJ2-2	ASSFVGQRNTGELF
TRBV27	TRBJ1-2	ASSLTGAYGYT
TRBV2	TRBJ2-4	ASSEVGSGNIQY
TRBV6-5	TRBJ2-7	ASSEGNEQY
TRBV29-1	TRBJ2-5	SGTSGVQETQY
TRBV4-1	TRBJ2-7	ASSQVGLDYEQY
TRBV5-4	TRBJ1-2	ASSLGGGYGYT
TRBV28	TRBJ1-3	ASSSGYAGNTIY
TRBV11-2	TRBJ2-7	ASSLRGARYEQY
TRBV7-3	TRBJ1-1	ASSLFTGDTEAF
TRBV27	TRBJ1-5	ASSVTGGNQPQH
TRBV7-9	TRBJ2-7	ATDRVPYEQY
TRBV30	TRBJ2-2	AWARQVPGELF
TRBV6-1	TRBJ2-3	ASSDRADTQY
TRBV10-2	TRBJ2-1	ASSESTHEQF
TRBV27	TRBJ2-1	ASSLFGHEF
TRBV5-6	TRBJ2-5	ASSWDRVVETQY
TRBV6-5	TRBJ1-2	ASSYSDLEGYT
TRBV21-1	TRBJ2-7	ASSKREGFPSYEQY
TRBV7-9	TRBJ1-6	ASSSLGALQEHNSPLH
TRBV14	TRBJ1-2	ASSQTVGDYGYT
TRBV27	TRBJ1-2	ASSLSAGAYGYT
TRBV4-1	TRBJ2-2	ASSLQVSTGELF
TRBV19	TRBJ2-2	ASSTTSGGELF
TRBV2	TRBJ2-3	ASFSYSTDTQY
TRBV7-2	TRBJ1-4	ASSPGTATNEKLF